This T cell receptor beta chain was obtained from a study of OX40 agonist ivuxolimab in advanced cancers. This CDR3 has 17 residues. CDR1 is ENHRY, CDR2 SYGVKD, per germline. Trimming at V came to 2 bases and at J to 4 bases, leaving 8 bases not matched to a gene. The method was immunoSEQ multiplex PCR; TCRdb's version includes in-frame clones alone and lacks a portion of them. This table holds around 86,000 clones, approximately 90% found once. The clonotype comes from an adult with an advanced solid tumor such as melanoma, head and neck, liver or kidney cancer. Sample: CD4+ or CD8+ T cells sorted from blood, taken in a trial of the OX40 agonist ivuxolimab. The V gene is TRBV10-3, the J gene TRBJ2-5; 12 bases match TRBD2. CDR3 loop: CAISEPRPGLAGETQYF. CDR3 DNA sequence: TGTGCCATCAGTGAGCCCCGACCGGGACTAGCGGGAGAGACCCAGTACTTC.